This T cell receptor beta chain was captured by sequencing in a study of blood T cell repertoires in COVID-19. This table comes from immunoSEQ multiplex PCR, and its TCRdb copy is limited to in-frame clones, with some not included. Among 200,000 to 250,000 clones listed, about 91% were seen once. CDR1 and CDR2 (germline): LNHDA, SQIVND (reference sequence). The CDR3 spans 16 residues. The V gene end was trimmed by 2 bases and the J gene end by 1 base; junction bases not matched to a gene: 3. Sequenced: peripheral blood. The TCR sequence derives from a man older than 75 with acute or convalescent COVID-19. V gene TRBV19 combines with J gene TRBJ2-3; 10 bases line up with TRBD2. CDR3 protein: CASSIKLAGGTDTQYF. CDR3 DNA: TGTGCCAGTAGTATAAAGCTAGCGGGAGGCACAGATACGCAGTATTTT.